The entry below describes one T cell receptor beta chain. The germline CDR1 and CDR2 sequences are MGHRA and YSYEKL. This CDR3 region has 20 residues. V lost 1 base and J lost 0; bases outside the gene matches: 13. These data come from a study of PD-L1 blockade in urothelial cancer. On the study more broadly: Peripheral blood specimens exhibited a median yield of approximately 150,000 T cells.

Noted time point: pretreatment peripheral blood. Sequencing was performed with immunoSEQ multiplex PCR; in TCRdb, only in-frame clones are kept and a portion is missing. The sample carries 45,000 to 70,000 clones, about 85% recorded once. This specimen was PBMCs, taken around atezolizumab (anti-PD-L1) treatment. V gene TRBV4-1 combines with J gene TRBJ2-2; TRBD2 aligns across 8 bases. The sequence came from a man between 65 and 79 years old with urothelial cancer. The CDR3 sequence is CASSQGPTVLAGPNTGELFF. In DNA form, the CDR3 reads TGCGCCAGCAGCCAAGGGCCCACGGTCCTAGCGGGCCCGAACACCGGGGAGCTGTTTTTT.